Sequencing of this T cell receptor (beta chain) was carried out in a study of tumor-infiltrating lymphocytes in primary liver carcinoma. Co-extraction of both nucleic acids (RNA and DNA) used roughly 18-32 mg of unsorted bulk tissue. In germline, CDR1 is SGHAT, CDR2 FQNNGV. The length of the CDR3 is 15 residues. Only one count was recorded for this clonotype. The junction shows a germline mismatch at one end, possibly a read error. Priming with a constant-region primer yielded TCR beta cDNA from around 540 ng total RNA. Library construction for TCR beta comprised three nested multiplex PCR rounds performed with slightly modified ARM-PCR. Investigators reported that the first two PCR rounds, at 10 cycles each, used TRBV1-TRBV30 forward primers with a C-beta reverse primer. Via MiXCR, TCRdb re-called the multiplex PCR reads, giving one row per CDR3 protein. This sample has about 78,000 distinct CDR3 sequences, with 71% found just once.

The rearrangement uses TRBV11-2 and TRBJ2-5; perhaps TRBD1 as D (6 bases). This TCR derives from a woman aged 55-70 years with primary liver carcinoma and hepatitis B virus infection. The sequencing input was liver tumor tissue from sampling region 4. Subset denoted: tumor region T4, right-lateral pole. CDR3 nucleotide sequence: TGTGCTAGCAGCTACAGGACAGTGGTTCAAGAGACCCAGTACTTC. The encoded protein is CASSYRTVVQETQYF.